This entry lists 3 T cell receptor beta chains sequenced from one sample in a study of T cell clonality in common variable immunodeficiency. Clones were read by immunoSEQ multiplex PCR, and TCRdb kept only the in-frame ones, dropping some. The profile covers some 60,000 clones, none occurring a single time. Sample: peripheral blood mononuclear cells. The receptors were gathered from a person aged 18-69 years in good health.

This clone was observed many times. An end of the junction differs from the germline gene, which may be a read error. The read ends 3 residues before the CDR3 terminus; that terminus is restored from the germline J gene. The chain is built from TRBV7-7 and TRBJ2-1; D gene ambiguous. CDR3 length: 15 residues. The germline CDR1 and CDR2 sequences are SSHAT and FNYEAQ (reference sequence). The sequenced CDR3 bases are TGTGCTAGCAGCTTAGGTACCAGCTCCTACAATGAG. This encodes CASSLGTSSYNE. The CDR3 as a whole reads CASSLGTSSYNEQFF. Supplemented by reference TRBV7-7 and TRBJ2-1, the full variable domain reads GAGVSQSPRYKVTKRGQDVTLRCDPISSHATLYWYQQALGQGPEFLTYFNYEAQPDKSGLPSDRFSAERPEGSISTLTIQRTEQRDSAMYRCASSLGTSSYNEQFFGPGTRLTVL.

This clone was observed many times. The read gets to within 3 residues of the CDR3 end, and the germline J gene fills in the rest. This chain connects TRBV29-1 to TRBJ2-7, with 7 bases lining up with TRBD1. Germline CDR1 reads SQVTM; CDR2 reads ANQGSEA. The ends lost 6 bases at V and 0 bases at J; junction bases unmatched: 5. This CDR3 has 13 amino acids. The CDR3 DNA, read in part, is TGCAGCGTCCTGACAGGGACCTCCTACGAG. It specifies CSVLTGTSYE. The whole CDR3 sequence reads CSVLTGTSYEQYF.

This clone was observed many times. The sequence runs out 3 residues before the end of the CDR3; the remainder is reconstructed from the germline J gene. This chain uses TRBV6-4 with TRBJ2-5; weak D call: TRBD2 (6 bases). The CDR3 consists of 14 residues. Germline CDR1 reads MRHNA; CDR2 reads SNTAGT. V was pared by 0 bases and J by 5 bases, with 10 bases between. The CDR3 DNA, read in part, is TGTGCCAGCAGTGACTCGCCGGGGGAGGAGACC. Protein: CASSDSPGEET. The whole CDR3 protein is CASSDSPGEETQYF.